This is a list of T cell receptor beta chains from one sample in a study of blood T cell repertoires in COVID-19. The data were produced by immunoSEQ multiplex PCR, yet TCRdb's version contains in-frame clones alone and is incomplete. The table has about 260,000 clones, approximately 90% seen once; the top ten hold approximately 4%. Sequencing was done on a sample of peripheral blood. These TCRs come from a woman in her forties with acute or convalescent COVID-19. The conserved cysteine and the conserved F or W are not part of the CDR3 here. Rows give clone size only sometimes, using once, few, many, or a class for an expanded clone.

V	size	CDR3
TRBV19	NA	ASRRSGTGVANEQF
TRBV18	once	ASSPGQANEKLF
TRBV5-5	NA	ASTFFPGEKLF
TRBV5-1	once	ASSLRFLGAEAF
TRBV2	once	ASRWTGGATNEKLF
TRBV2	NA	ASSGYSSYNSPLH
TRBV12-3/TRBV12-4	NA	ASSLGTVDGYT
TRBV28	NA	ASSFRGHQPQH
TRBV5-1	NA	ASSPRTSMNTEAF
TRBV6-5	NA	ASSYRTGGNGYT
TRBV6-1	NA	ASSEMGQGISPLH
TRBV6-5	NA	ASSYLYGQPQH
TRBV5-6	NA	ASSYGLAGGVAEAF
TRBV27	NA	ASSSTGGAETQY
TRBV11-2	NA	ASSLWANEKLF
TRBV19	NA	ATSRDSGGSNQPQH
TRBV5-4	once	ASSYGGTATNEKLF
TRBV2	NA	ASSPNRGLNYGYT